This T cell receptor beta chain came from a study of T cells in women clearing cervical HPV infection. Study-wide background: Case blood was drawn a median around 140 days after lesion detection.

Genomic DNA, averaging around 1,200 ng per sample, yielded TCR beta CDR3 via immunoSEQ. The table came from immunoSEQ multiplex PCR; TCRdb's copy has only in-frame clones and leaves some out. The sample table includes approximately 37,000 clones. Regarding this clone: Its antigen is as yet unknown.

General study results and limits: Repertoire richness, not evenness, was significantly elevated in CIN3+ cases versus controls.

The specimen was blood buffy coat. The source is a woman aged 18 to 69 with a cervical HPV16 infection that either progressed to CIN3+ or cleared (not recorded which).

CDR3 residues: CASSAPGQGTYEQYF. Partial CDR3 DNA: TGTGCCAGCAGTGCCCCGGGACAGGGAACCTACGAG. The genes are TRBV27 and TRBJ2-7; 9 nucleotides agree with TRBD1. The read ends 3 residues early relative to the CDR3; the germline J gene fills the gap. The CDR3 has 15 amino acids. CDR1 is MNHEY and CDR2 is SMNVEV in the germline V gene (reference sequence). The trim removed 5 bases at V and 2 bases at J, leaving 7 bases unmatched.